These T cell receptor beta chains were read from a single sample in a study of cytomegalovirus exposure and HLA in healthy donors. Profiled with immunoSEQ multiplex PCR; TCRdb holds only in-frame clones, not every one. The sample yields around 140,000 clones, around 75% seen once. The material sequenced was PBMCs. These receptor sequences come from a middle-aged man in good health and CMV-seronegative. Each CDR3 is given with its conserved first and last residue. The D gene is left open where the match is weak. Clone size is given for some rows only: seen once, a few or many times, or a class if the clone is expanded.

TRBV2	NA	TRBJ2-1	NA	CASSDRDRFNEQFF	TGTGCCAGCAGTGACAGGGATCGTTTCAATGAGCAGTTCTTC
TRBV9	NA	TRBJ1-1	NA	CASREGDEANTEAFF	TGTGCCAGCAGGGAGGGAGACGAAGCGAACACTGAAGCTTTCTTT
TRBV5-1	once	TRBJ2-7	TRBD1	CASSLVLRRQGSYEQYF	TGCGCCAGCAGCTTGGTCCTGCGTCGACAGGGCTCCTACGAGCAGTACTTC
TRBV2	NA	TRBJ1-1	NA	CASSTTGRTEAFF	TGTGCCAGCAGCACAACAGGGCGTACTGAAGCTTTCTTT
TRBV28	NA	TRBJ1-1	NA	CASSFRVNTEAFF	TGTGCCAGCAGTTTTCGGGTGAACACTGAAGCTTTCTTT
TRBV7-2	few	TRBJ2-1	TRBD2	CASSRKGLAGPQGQFF	TGTGCCAGCAGCAGGAAGGGACTAGCGGGCCCACAAGGTCAGTTCTTC
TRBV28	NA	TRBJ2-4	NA	CASSPPGAKNIQYF	TGTGCCAGCAGTCCCCCAGGGGCCAAAAACATTCAGTACTTC
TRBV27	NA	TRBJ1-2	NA	CASSLQGQYGYTF	TGTGCCAGCAGTTTACAGGGACAATATGGCTACACCTTC
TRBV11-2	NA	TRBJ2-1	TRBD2	CASRRRLAGPGDEQFF	TGTGCCAGCAGACGAAGACTAGCGGGTCCTGGCGATGAGCAGTTCTTC
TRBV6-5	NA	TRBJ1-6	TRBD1	CASSYGQASRSPLHF	TGTGCCAGCAGTTACGGACAGGCATCGCGCTCACCCCTCCACTTT
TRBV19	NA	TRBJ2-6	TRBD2	CATTTGGGWASGANVLTF	TGTGCCACAACGACCGGGGGAGGGTGGGCCTCTGGGGCCAACGTCCTGACTTTC
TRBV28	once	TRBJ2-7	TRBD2	CASTLAGVTYEQYF	TGTGCCAGCACCCTAGCGGGGGTTACCTACGAGCAGTACTTC
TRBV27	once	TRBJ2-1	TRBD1	CASSLYQSGTGESFEQFF	TGTGCCAGCAGTCTCTATCAATCGGGGACAGGGGAGAGTTTTGAGCAGTTCTTC
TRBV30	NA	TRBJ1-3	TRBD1	CAWRETGAGNTIYF	TGTGCCTGGAGAGAAACAGGGGCTGGAAACACCATATATTTT
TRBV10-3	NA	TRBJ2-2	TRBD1	CAITSGTANTGELFF	TGTGCCATCACATCCGGGACAGCGAACACCGGGGAGCTGTTTTTT
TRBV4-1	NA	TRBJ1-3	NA	CASSQDPDSYSGNTIYF	TGCGCCAGCAGCCAAGATCCCGACAGCTACTCTGGAAACACCATATATTTT
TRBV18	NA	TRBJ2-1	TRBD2	CASSALAGAQDEQFF	TGTGCCAGCTCAGCCCTAGCGGGGGCCCAGGATGAGCAGTTCTTC
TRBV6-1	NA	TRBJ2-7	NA	CASTRGEYEQYF	TGTGCCAGCACAAGAGGTGAGTACGAGCAGTACTTC
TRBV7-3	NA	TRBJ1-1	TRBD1	CASSLGGTVNTEAFF	TGTGCCAGCAGCTTAGGTGGGACAGTGAACACTGAAGCTTTCTTT
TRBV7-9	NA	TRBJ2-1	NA	CASRRQDNEQFF	TGTGCCAGCAGACGACAGGACAATGAGCAGTTCTTC
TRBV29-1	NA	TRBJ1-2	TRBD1	CSVDSEQGPYGYTF	TGCAGCGTTGATTCGGAACAGGGGCCCTATGGCTACACCTTC
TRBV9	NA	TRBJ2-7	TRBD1	CASSAGTGCEQYF	TGTGCCAGCAGCGCTGGGACAGGGTGCGAGCAGTACTTC
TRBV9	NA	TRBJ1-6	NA	CASSLPGSPLHF	TGTGCCAGCAGCTTACCGGGATCACCCCTCCACTTT
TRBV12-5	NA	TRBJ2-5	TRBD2	CASGSPGSGDQETQYF	TGTGCTAGTGGTTCCCCAGGTAGCGGGGACCAAGAGACCCAGTACTTC
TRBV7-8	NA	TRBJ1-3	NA	CASSASPEGNTIYF	TGTGCCAGCAGCGCGTCCCCGGAGGGAAACACCATATATTTT
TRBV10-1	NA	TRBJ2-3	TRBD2	CASSDGLAGGQDTQYF	TGCGCCAGCAGCGACGGACTAGCGGGGGGCCAAGATACGCAGTATTTT
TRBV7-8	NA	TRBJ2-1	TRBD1	CASSLVNGQGQSIRLNEQFF	TGTGCCAGCAGCTTAGTTAACGGACAGGGGCAGTCAATCCGGCTCAATGAGCAGTTCTTC
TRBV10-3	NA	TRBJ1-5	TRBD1	CAIRKDRDNQPQHF	TGTGCCATCAGAAAGGACAGGGACAATCAGCCCCAGCATTTT
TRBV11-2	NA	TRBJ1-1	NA	CASSSQGRTEAFF	TGTGCCAGCAGCTCACAGGGCAGAACTGAAGCTTTCTTT